The rows below give T cell receptor beta chains drawn from one sample of a study of patients with pleural tuberculosis. TCRdb ran MiXCR on the reads and lists one entry per CDR3 protein. This table holds about 50,000 distinct CDR3 sequences, about 7.3% found once. These receptors were obtained from a human donor with pleural tuberculosis. The CDR3 runs from the conserved cysteine through the conserved F or W. A D gene is named only where the DNA matches it firmly. The listing skips clone size in some rows; elsewhere it reads once, few, many or a size class.

j_call,v_call,clone_size,d_call,cdr3_nt,cdr3_aa
TRBJ2-5,TRBV6-2/TRBV6-3,many,-,TGTGCCAGCAGGTATTCATCCGGGCGGCAAGAGACCCAGTACTTC,CASRYSSGRQETQYF
TRBJ2-7,TRBV4-2,-,-,TGTGCCAGCAGCCAATTAAGGGACAACTCCTACGAGCAGTACTTC,CASSQLRDNSYEQYF
TRBJ2-7,TRBV2,many,TRBD2,TGTGCCAGCAGTGGGCTAGCGGGAGGACGGGAGCAGTACTTC,CASSGLAGGREQYF
TRBJ2-1,TRBV20-1,many,TRBD2,TGCAGTGCTAGAGATCTGGGGGGGATCTTCAATGAGCAGTTCTTC,CSARDLGGIFNEQFF
TRBJ2-5,TRBV6-2/TRBV6-3,many,-,TGTGCCAGCAGGGATCAAGAGACCCAGTACTTC,CASRDQETQYF
TRBJ2-1,TRBV6-2/TRBV6-3,many,-,TGTGCCAGCAGCAGGGCCGGTGAGCAGTTCTTC,CASSRAGEQFF
TRBJ2-5,TRBV11-2,many,-,TGTGCCAGCAGTTACGGGGGTACCCAAGAGACCCAGTACTTC,CASSYGGTQETQYF
TRBJ1-2,TRBV2,many,-,TGTGCCAGCAGTGACAGGGGAAGGGGCTACACCTTC,CASSDRGRGYTF
TRBJ2-3,TRBV12-3/TRBV12-4,many,-,TGTGCCAGCATCGGGTTTCGAGCGACAGATACGCAGTATTTT,CASIGFRATDTQYF
TRBJ2-1,TRBV12-3/TRBV12-4,many,-,TGTGCCAGCAAAGGATATGGGGACCGATACAATGAGCAGTTCTTC,CASKGYGDRYNEQFF
TRBJ2-7,TRBV24-1,many,-,TGTGCCACCAGTGGGAACGTGTTATACGAGCAGTACTTC,CATSGNVLYEQYF
TRBJ1-1,TRBV5-1,many,-,TGCGCCAGCAGCCCAGCCCGGAAACCAGGGGACACTGAAGCTTTCTTT,CASSPARKPGDTEAFF
TRBJ2-1,TRBV6-2/TRBV6-3,many,-,TGTGCCAGCAGCCCGAGGGATGAGCAGTTCTTC,CASSPRDEQFF
TRBJ2-3,TRBV7-3,few,-,TGTGCCAGCAGCCTAACCGGACGTACCCACACAGATACGCAGTATTTT,CASSLTGRTHTDTQYF
TRBJ2-3,TRBV9,many,-,TGTGCCAGCAGCGGCAAGGAGGGCCTCACAGATACGCAGTATTTT,CASSGKEGLTDTQYF
TRBJ2-1,TRBV5-6,-,-,TGTGCCAGCAGCTACGGAAATTCGGGTGAGCAGTTCTTC,CASSYGNSGEQFF
TRBJ1-1,TRBV4-1,many,-,TGCGCCAGCAGCCAAGATGTAGGGGCCCGCACTGAAGCTTTCTTT,CASSQDVGARTEAFF
TRBJ1-4,TRBV12-3/TRBV12-4,many,-,TGTGCCAGCAGTTCGGACGCAGGAGATAATGAAAAACTGTTTTTT,CASSSDAGDNEKLFF
TRBJ2-1,TRBV28,many,-,TGTGCCAGCAGATTGTCCTACAATGAGCAGTTCTTC,CASRLSYNEQFF
TRBJ2-3,TRBV20-1,many,-,TGCAGTGCTAGAGTCTTAGCTCAGGAAGATACGCAGTATTTT,CSARVLAQEDTQYF
TRBJ2-1,TRBV27,many,-,TGTGCCAGCAGTCCGCGAGGGGTTACCTACAATGAGCAGTTCTTC,CASSPRGVTYNEQFF
TRBJ2-3,TRBV20-1,many,TRBD2,TGCAGTGCTTCTCTAGCGGGAGGGGCAGATACGCAGTATTTT,CSASLAGGADTQYF
TRBJ1-1,TRBV29-1,many,-,TGCAGCGTGGAGGGGCAGCTGAACACTGAAGCTTTCTTT,CSVEGQLNTEAFF
TRBJ2-3,TRBV20-1,many,-,TGCAGTGCTTCTCGACAGAACACAGATACGCAGTATTTT,CSASRQNTDTQYF
TRBJ1-1,TRBV5-1,many,-,TGCGCCAGCAGCTTTGGGACTCTTGGGACTGAAGCTTTCTTT,CASSFGTLGTEAFF
TRBJ2-5,TRBV15,many,TRBD2,TGTGCCACCCAAGGGAAACTAGCGGAATTAGAGACCCAGTACTTC,CATQGKLAELETQYF
TRBJ1-5,TRBV2,many,-,TGTGCCAGCAGTGAAAGGGCCCGCAATCAGCCCCAGCATTTT,CASSERARNQPQHF
TRBJ1-5,TRBV16,many,-,TGTGCCAGCAGCCAATCGCCCTCGAATCAGCCCCAGCATTTT,CASSQSPSNQPQHF
TRBJ2-1,TRBV25-1,many,-,TGTGCCAGCAGTGATAGACAGCGCTATGAGCAGTTCTTC,CASSDRQRYEQFF
TRBJ1-2,TRBV11-1,many,TRBD1,TGTGCCAGCGAGGACAGGGACCTAGACCTCTATGGCTACACCTTC,CASEDRDLDLYGYTF
TRBJ1-5,TRBV19,many,TRBD1,TGTGCCAGTAGTACGGGACAGGGGGCAAGGCAGCCCCAGCATTTT,CASSTGQGARQPQHF
TRBJ2-3,TRBV2,many,-,TGTGCCAGCAGTCAGACAGATACGCAGTATTTT,CASSQTDTQYF
TRBJ2-1,TRBV2,many,TRBD2,TGTGCCAGCAGTTCCCGGGGAGGGTACAATGAGCAGTTCTTC,CASSSRGGYNEQFF
TRBJ2-5,TRBV6-1,many,-,TGTGCCAGCAGCCAGACCCAGTACTTC,CASSQTQYF
TRBJ1-1,TRBV11-1,many,TRBD1,TGTGCCAGCAGCGCGGGGACAGGAGGAAACACTGAAGCTTTCTTT,CASSAGTGGNTEAFF
TRBJ2-5,TRBV5-4,-,-,TGTGCCAGCAGCTTGGACTTACAAGAGACCCAGTACTTC,CASSLDLQETQYF
TRBJ1-1,TRBV19,many,-,TGTGCCAGTACACGATTGGGCACTGAAGCTTTCTTT,CASTRLGTEAFF
TRBJ2-7,TRBV4-1,-,-,TGCGCCAGCAGCCAAGATCGGACTACATCTGGCGAGCAGTACTTC,CASSQDRTTSGEQYF
TRBJ1-1,TRBV27,many,TRBD1,TGTGCCAGCAGTTCCTATGGGGGACAGACTGAAGCTTTCTTT,CASSSYGGQTEAFF
TRBJ2-7,TRBV19,many,TRBD2,TGTGCCAGTAGTCCAAGACTAGCGGGCTCCTACGAGCAGTACTTC,CASSPRLAGSYEQYF
TRBJ2-3,TRBV11-2,many,TRBD1,TGTGCCAGCAGCACGTGGGGACAGAGCACAGATACGCAGTATTTT,CASSTWGQSTDTQYF
TRBJ1-1,TRBV13,many,-,TGTGCCAGCAGCCTGGGGGGCAGGGAGTCGACTGAAGCTTTCTTT,CASSLGGRESTEAFF
TRBJ2-5,TRBV10-3,many,-,TGTGCCATCAGTCCCGACAAGACCCAGTACTTC,CAISPDKTQYF
TRBJ1-5,TRBV12-3/TRBV12-4,many,-,TGTGCCAGCAGTGTTAATAGCAATCAGCCCCAGCATTTT,CASSVNSNQPQHF
TRBJ2-5,TRBV18,many,-,TGTGCCAGCTCACAGGAAGAAGGGCCCCAAGAGACCCAGTACTTC,CASSQEEGPQETQYF
TRBJ1-1,TRBV18,many,-,TGTGCCAGCTCACCACCGGGGTCGACTGCTGAAGCTTTCTTT,CASSPPGSTAEAFF